This entry lists 26 T cell receptor beta chains sequenced from one sample in a study of cytomegalovirus exposure and HLA in healthy donors. PCR involved 60 Vbeta and 13 Jbeta primers. Profiling relied on immunoSEQ multiplex PCR, and the TCRdb table lists in-frame clones only, not all of them. The sample contains about 130,000 clones, about 74% of which appear only once. Sequencing input: PBMCs. These receptors all stem from a woman between 45 and 60 years old in good health and CMV-seropositive.

V usage is TRBV9 and J usage is TRBJ2-5; D is possibly TRBD2 (6 bases). Germline CDR1 SGDLS, CDR2 YYNGEE. V lost 3 bases to trimming and J lost 4 bases, with 16 bases between them. The CDR3 has 15 residues. The CDR3: CASSETSTGIETQYF. DNA of the CDR3: TGTGCCAGCAGCGAGACTAGTACGGGCATAGAGACCCAGTACTTC.

The rearrangement joins TRBV2 to TRBJ2-1, with 9 bases lining up with TRBD1. After removal of 8 bases from V and 3 bases from J, the junction contained 2 bases not matched to a gene. Looked up from germline, CDR1 is SNHLY and CDR2 is FYNNEI. The CDR3 is made up of 13 amino acids. CDR3 amino acids: CASGQGYYNEQFF. CDR3 DNA sequence: TGTGCCAGCGGACAGGGGTACTACAATGAGCAGTTCTTC.

The V gene is TRBV27, the J gene TRBJ2-5, with a tentative D call TRBD2 (5 bases). This CDR3 contains 13 residues. Trimming stripped 7 bases from V and 4 bases from J, with 13 bases between. CDR1 and CDR2 (germline): MNHEY, SMNVEV (reference sequence). The CDR3: CASTKVRGETQYF. CDR3 nucleotides: TGTGCCAGCACTAAAGTACGGGGAGAGACCCAGTACTTC.

This chain links TRBV6-5 with TRBJ1-2; TRBD1 is a possible D gene (5 bases). The CDR3 is 13 residues long. Germline V lookup: CDR1 MNHEY, CDR2 SVGAGI. Trimming shortened V by 2 bases and J by 7 bases, and 11 bases separated the two germline ends. The CDR3 DNA reads TGTGCCAGCAGTTACCCTGGACAAGGTGGCTACACCTTC. Its translation: CASSYPGQGGYTF.

The chain is built from TRBV5-4 and TRBJ2-5, with a possible D match to TRBD1 (5 bases). The CDR3 has 15 amino acids. The V end lost 0 bases, the J end lost 3 bases, and 12 bases lay between the germline ends. Germline lookup yields CDR1 SGHNT and CDR2 YYREEE (reference sequence). In DNA form, the CDR3 reads TGTGCCAGCAGCTTGGGGCCAGGGTTGGAAGAGACCCAGTACTTC. Its protein is CASSLGPGLEETQYF.

The chain is built from TRBV25-1 and TRBJ1-4; TRBD1 matches 9 bases. Germline values: CDR1 MGHDK, CDR2 SYGVNS. The CDR3 covers 16 residues. V was clipped by 6 bases and J by 4 bases; unmatched bases: 9. This CDR3 reads CASRDSPGQGNEKLFF. CDR3 nucleotides: TGTGCCAGCAGGGACTCTCCGGGACAGGGTAATGAAAAACTGTTTTTT.

The chain employs TRBV4-3 and TRBJ2-3, with D possibly being TRBD1 (5 bases). CDR1 and CDR2 from the germline V gene are LGHNA and YSLEER. The CDR3 spans 15 residues. Trimming stripped 0 bases from V and 5 bases from J, with 12 bases between. The CDR3 coding sequence is TGCGCCAGCAGCCAAGATGGGGTAAGGGGAGATACGCAGTATTTT. Protein sequence: CASSQDGVRGDTQYF.

This clone was counted between two and nine times. The rearrangement joins TRBV5-1 to TRBJ2-1; 12 bases fit TRBD2. This CDR3 spans 14 amino acids. V gave up 1 base and J gave up 15 bases; unmatched junction bases: 8. Per germline, CDR1 SGHRS and CDR2 YFSETQ. The chain's CDR3 is CASSLSASGGAGFF. The CDR3 bases are TGCGCCAGCAGCTTGAGTGCTAGCGGGGGGGCGGGGTTCTTC.

This clone occurred once. The gene calls are TRBV12-5 and TRBJ2-7; perhaps TRBD1 as D (7 bases). This CDR3 contains 17 residues. Trimming took off 7 bases at V and 1 base at J, with 23 bases between the two ends. Germline V gene lookup returns CDR1 LGHNT and CDR2 FRNRAP. This chain's CDR3 is CASAGGTDSESSYEQYF. The DNA of the CDR3 is TGTGCTAGTGCCGGCGGGACAGATAGTGAGTCGTCCTACGAGCAGTACTTC.

This sequence joins TRBV7-9 and TRBJ2-1; TRBD2 is a possible D gene (7 bases). From germline, CDR1 is SEHNR and CDR2 FQNEAQ (reference sequence). Trimming took off 0 bases at V and 9 bases at J, with 18 bases between the two ends. The CDR3 consists of 16 residues. CDR3 sequence reads: CASSLAGGGAWAEQFF. As DNA, the CDR3 is TGTGCCAGCAGCTTAGCGGGAGGGGGGGCCTGGGCTGAGCAGTTCTTC.

The CDR3 coding sequence is TGTGCCAGCAGCGCCGGGGAGACCGGGGAGCTGTTTTTT. Protein product: CASSAGETGELFF. V gene TRBV5-4 combines with J gene TRBJ2-2, with D tentatively TRBD2 (5 bases). CDR1 is SGHNT, CDR2 YYREEE, per germline (reference sequence). This CDR3 is 13 amino acids long. The V gene lost 4 bases and the J gene lost 5 bases, with 9 bases spanning the gap.

The V gene is TRBV11-3, the J gene TRBJ2-7; 9 bases agree with TRBD1. V gave up 5 bases and J gave up 2 bases; unmatched junction bases: 7. The CDR3 spans 15 residues. The germline gives CDR1 SGHNT, CDR2 YENEEA. The CDR3 spells CASSLVGTGTYEQYF. CDR3 in DNA: TGTGCCAGCAGCCTAGTCGGGACAGGGACCTACGAGCAGTACTTC.

The chain is built from TRBV27 and TRBJ2-3; D unresolved. V was pared by 4 bases and J by 2 bases, with 13 bases between. Per germline, CDR1 MNHEY and CDR2 SMNVEV (reference sequence). There are 15 residues in the CDR3. CDR3 sequence reads: CASSSGRLDTDTQYF. The CDR3 DNA is TGTGCCAGCAGTTCCGGAAGGCTAGACACAGATACGCAGTATTTT.

The gene calls are TRBV10-3 and TRBJ1-2; the D gene is possibly TRBD1 (5 bases). This CDR3 has 13 amino acids. V lost 4 bases and J lost 4, with 10 bases in between. Germline-derived CDR1 and CDR2 are ENHRY and SYGVKD. The chain's CDR3 is CAISGGVGYGYTF. CDR3 bases: TGTGCCATCAGTGGGGGGGTCGGCTATGGCTACACCTTC.

This chain connects TRBV6-6 to TRBJ1-1; D perhaps matches TRBD1 (6 bases). The germline V gene has CDR1 MNHNY and CDR2 SVGAGI (reference sequence). V was trimmed by 5 bases and J by 7 bases, leaving 20 bases between them. This CDR3 has 15 residues. The CDR3 reads CASSQFEAGRGEAFF. CDR3 coding DNA: TGTGCCAGCAGTCAATTTGAGGCTGGCAGGGGTGAAGCTTTCTTT.

V and J are TRBV6-1 and TRBJ1-5; D gene unclear. The CDR3 runs 18 residues. The ends were cut back, 3 bases at V and 7 bases at J, with 25 bases in the middle. Looked up from germline, CDR1 is MNHNS and CDR2 is SASEGT. This CDR3 reads CASSDGIAGRIGDQPQHF. Here the CDR3 DNA reads TGTGCCAGCAGTGATGGAATCGCGGGCCGCATTGGAGACCAGCCCCAGCATTTT.

The chain is built from TRBV11-2 and TRBJ1-5; the D is unclear. With 2 bases removed from V and 7 bases from J, the gap between germline ends came to 9 bases. CDR1 and CDR2 (germline): SGHAT, FQNNGV. The CDR3 extends over 13 amino acids. The CDR3 protein is CASSLSRQQPQHF. CDR3 coding DNA: TGTGCCAGCAGCTTATCTCGCCAGCAGCCCCAGCATTTT.

V and J are TRBV19 and TRBJ2-5, with D perhaps TRBD2 (6 bases). The CDR3 runs to 15 residues. The V end lost 3 bases, the J end lost 1 base, and 12 bases lay between the germline ends. The germline V gene has CDR1 LNHDA and CDR2 SQIVND (reference sequence). This CDR3 is CASSIGGTFQETQYF. The CDR3 bases are TGTGCCAGTAGTATTGGGGGGACCTTCCAAGAGACCCAGTACTTC.

The sample holds one count of this clone. The V and J genes are TRBV7-9 and TRBJ1-2, with D maybe TRBD1 (5 bases). Deletions cut 5 bases from V and 8 bases from J, with 18 bases between. The germline V gene encodes CDR1 SEHNR and CDR2 FQNEAQ (reference sequence). The CDR3 runs 14 residues. CDR3: CASSTFGTLRGYTF. DNA for the CDR3: TGTGCCAGCAGCACCTTCGGGACTTTGCGCGGCTACACCTTC.

The rearrangement links TRBV5-1 to TRBJ1-6; D remains unclear. The CDR3 has 15 residues. V lost 2 bases and J 0 bases, leaving 6 bases between the germline ends. Germline CDR1 and CDR2: SGHRS and YFSETQ. The CDR3 sequence is CASSLASSYNSPLHF. The CDR3 DNA sequence: TGCGCCAGCAGCTTAGCAAGCTCCTATAATTCACCCCTCCACTTT.

The table lists this clone with a few counts. The CDR3 is CASRTGAYEQYF. In DNA form, the CDR3 reads TGTGCCAGCAGGACAGGGGCCTACGAGCAGTACTTC. This chain uses TRBV27 with TRBJ2-5; 8 bases map to TRBD1. The DNA end is more similar to TRBJ2-7, so the J call may be wrong. This CDR3 has 12 residues. CDR1 and CDR2 from the germline V gene are MNHEY and SMNVEV (reference sequence).

This clone was detected a few times. This chain links TRBV6-5 with TRBJ1-2; D is perhaps TRBD1 (5 bases). The V gene's germline CDR1 is MNHEY and CDR2 SVGAGI. The CDR3 covers 15 residues. The germline V and J ends were trimmed by 0 bases and 6 bases, with 14 bases remaining between them. Here the CDR3 reads CASSYSSQGGNGYTF. The CDR3, as DNA: TGTGCCAGCAGTTACTCCAGCCAGGGCGGGAATGGCTACACCTTC.

The rearrangement joins TRBV29-1 to TRBJ2-3; 9 positions match TRBD1. Germline CDR1 and CDR2: SQVTM and ANQGSEA. J was trimmed by 3 bases and V by 6 bases; bases with no gene match: 1. The CDR3 totals 12 residues. CDR3 region: CSVGQGTDTQYF. The CDR3 DNA reads TGCAGCGTGGGACAGGGAACAGATACGCAGTATTTT.

This chain links TRBV19 with TRBJ1-2; 10 positions agree with TRBD1. The V and J ends lost 9 bases and 9 bases, in that order; junction bases with no gene match: 4. CDR3 size: 11 residues. CDR1 is LNHDA, CDR2 SQIVND, per germline (reference sequence). CDR3 bases: TGTGCCAGCGGACAGGGGGTGAGCTACACCTTC. Translation: CASGQGVSYTF.

The rearrangement links TRBV4-3 to TRBJ1-2; 8 nucleotides agree with TRBD1. Per germline, CDR1 LGHNA and CDR2 YSLEER. V gave up 0 bases and J gave up 8 bases; unmatched junction bases: 17. This CDR3 region has 18 residues. CDR3 residues: CASSQDRTRTGKDRGYTF. Here the CDR3 DNA reads TGCGCCAGCAGCCAAGACAGAACGCGGACAGGGAAAGACAGAGGCTACACCTTC.

This chain joins TRBV21-1 and TRBJ1-2; TRBD1 was called by the table and not checked on the DNA. TRBV21-1 is a recognized pseudogene. The CDR3 loop spans 12 amino acids. Here the CDR3 reads CASSKNNRSYTF. The CDR3 region has the DNA TGTGCCAGCAGCAAAAATAACAGATCCTACACCTTC.